This TCR beta chain originates from a study of CD8+ T cells in alopecia areata. Across the study: It was oral tofacitinib, at 5 to 10 mg twice daily, that treated patients received. Tofacitinib dosing lasted 6 to 18 months, which was then followed by 6 months off drug. Study-level points and caveats: Tofacitinib significantly decreased scalp clonality and expanded CD8+ clones among top 100.

CDR1 KGHSH and CDR2 LQKENI come from the germline V gene. CDR3 size: 14 residues. V gave up 2 bases and J gave up 0 bases, with 4 bases separating them. This clone was seen a few times. Antigen specificity is unknown. As the sequencing template, cDNA was produced by extracting RNA and reverse transcribing it. Only in-frame clones appear in the TCRdb table, and some are missing; sequencing was by immunoSEQ multiplex PCR. The repertoire holds 150,000 to 250,000 clones, with 58% as singletons. Regarding treatment: oral pan-JAK inhibitor, 5-10 mg twice daily. Alopecia areata patients provided lesional scalp punch biopsies and peripheral blood, both collected for the study.

The clonotype originates from a human donor with alopecia areata. This sample comprised CD4+ T cells sorted from blood, obtained at week 24, from a patient treated with tofacitinib. V gene TRBV18 combines with J gene TRBJ1-4; D is unclear. The CDR3 spells CASSPDATNEKLFF. CDR3 nucleotides: TGTGCCAGCTCACCAGACGCAACTAATGAAAAACTGTTTTTT.